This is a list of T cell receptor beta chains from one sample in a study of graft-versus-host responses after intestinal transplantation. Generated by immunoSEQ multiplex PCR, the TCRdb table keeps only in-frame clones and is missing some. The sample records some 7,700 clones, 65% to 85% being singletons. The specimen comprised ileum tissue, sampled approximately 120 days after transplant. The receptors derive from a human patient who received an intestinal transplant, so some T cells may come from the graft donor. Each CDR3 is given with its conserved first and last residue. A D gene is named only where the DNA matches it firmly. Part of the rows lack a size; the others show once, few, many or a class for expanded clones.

CDR3nt: TGCGCCAGCAGCTTGGGGGCAGGGACTAATGAAAAACTGTTTTTT
CDR3aa: CASSLGAGTNEKLFF
j_gene: TRBJ1-4
abundance: -
d_gene: -
v_gene: TRBV5-1

CDR3nt: TGTGCCAGCAGTGTCGGGCGGAGCACTGAAGCTTTCTTT
CDR3aa: CASSVGRSTEAFF
j_gene: TRBJ1-1
abundance: -
d_gene: -
v_gene: TRBV2

CDR3nt: TGTGCCAGCAGCTTACCTCAGGGGAGCACCGGGGAGCTGTTTTTT
CDR3aa: CASSLPQGSTGELFF
j_gene: TRBJ2-2
abundance: -
d_gene: -
v_gene: TRBV7-2

CDR3nt: TGTGCCAGCAGCCCGGAATCGCGGAACTATGGCTACACCTTC
CDR3aa: CASSPESRNYGYTF
j_gene: TRBJ1-2
abundance: -
d_gene: -
v_gene: TRBV7-9

CDR3nt: TGTGCCAGTAGTAAACAGACAGTTCTCATCTATGGCTACACCTTC
CDR3aa: CASSKQTVLIYGYTF
j_gene: TRBJ1-2
abundance: few
d_gene: -
v_gene: TRBV19

CDR3nt: TGTGCCAGCAGTCGTTTGGGGACAGAAGAGACCCAGTACTTC
CDR3aa: CASSRLGTEETQYF
j_gene: TRBJ2-5
abundance: -
d_gene: TRBD1
v_gene: TRBV28

CDR3nt: TGTGCCACCTTGGGGGGCACATCGTGCGATCAGCCCCAGCATTTT
CDR3aa: CATLGGTSCDQPQHF
j_gene: TRBJ1-5
abundance: -
d_gene: -
v_gene: TRBV11-2

CDR3nt: TGTGCCTGGAGTGGGCGGGAGAGCGCTGAAAAACTGTTTTTT
CDR3aa: CAWSGRESAEKLFF
j_gene: TRBJ1-4
abundance: once
d_gene: -
v_gene: TRBV30

CDR3nt: TGTGCCAGCAGCCTAGACAGGGGTAACTACAATGAGCAGTTCTTC
CDR3aa: CASSLDRGNYNEQFF
j_gene: TRBJ2-1
abundance: -
d_gene: TRBD1
v_gene: TRBV5-8

CDR3nt: TGTGCCAGCAGCTTGGGTGGGACCCCCTTCGAGCAGTACTTC
CDR3aa: CASSLGGTPFEQYF
j_gene: TRBJ2-7
abundance: -
d_gene: -
v_gene: TRBV5-4

CDR3nt: TGTGCCAGCAGCTTGTACAGACTTAGCAATCAGCCCCAGCATTTT
CDR3aa: CASSLYRLSNQPQHF
j_gene: TRBJ1-5
abundance: -
d_gene: -
v_gene: TRBV5-8

CDR3nt: TGTGCCAGCAGCTTGAAGGAGTCGCAAGAGACCCAGTACTTC
CDR3aa: CASSLKESQETQYF
j_gene: TRBJ2-5
abundance: -
d_gene: -
v_gene: TRBV5-4

CDR3nt: TGCGCCAGCAGCCAAGAAGGGTACGGGACTAGCCCAACCGAGCAGTACTTC
CDR3aa: CASSQEGYGTSPTEQYF
j_gene: TRBJ2-7
abundance: -
d_gene: TRBD2
v_gene: TRBV4-1

CDR3nt: TGTGCCAGCAGCCCAACATATCGGCTCCAAGGGGCTGAAGCTTTCTTT
CDR3aa: CASSPTYRLQGAEAFF
j_gene: TRBJ1-1
abundance: -
d_gene: -
v_gene: TRBV2

CDR3nt: TGTGCCAGCAGTCGCCAGGGGGGTAATTCACCCCTCCACTTT
CDR3aa: CASSRQGGNSPLHF
j_gene: TRBJ1-6
abundance: -
d_gene: TRBD1
v_gene: TRBV7-3

CDR3nt: TGCGCCAGCAGCCTGGCCTCAGGGGGCGCTTGGGACACCATATATTTT
CDR3aa: CASSLASGGAWDTIYF
j_gene: TRBJ1-3
abundance: -
d_gene: TRBD1
v_gene: TRBV5-1

CDR3nt: TGTGCCAGCAGTTACGACAGGTGGGGCAATCAGCCCCAGCATTTT
CDR3aa: CASSYDRWGNQPQHF
j_gene: TRBJ1-5
abundance: -
d_gene: -
v_gene: TRBV6-5

CDR3nt: TGTGCCAGCAGCTTTCTGTTCCGGAGCGAGGCCTTTGGGGCCAACGTCCTGACTTTC
CDR3aa: CASSFLFRSEAFGANVLTF
j_gene: TRBJ2-6
abundance: -
d_gene: -
v_gene: TRBV7-9

CDR3nt: TGTGCCAGCAGTTTAAGAAGGGGGCCATTTGGCTACACCTTC
CDR3aa: CASSLRRGPFGYTF
j_gene: TRBJ1-2
abundance: -
d_gene: TRBD1
v_gene: TRBV13

CDR3nt: TGTGCCAGCAGCCAAGGGGGCAAGGACACCGGGGAGCTGTTTTTT
CDR3aa: CASSQGGKDTGELFF
j_gene: TRBJ2-2
abundance: -
d_gene: -
v_gene: TRBV4-2

CDR3nt: TGCGCCAGCAGCTTGGACAGGAATCAGCCCCAGCATTTT
CDR3aa: CASSLDRNQPQHF
j_gene: TRBJ1-5
abundance: -
d_gene: -
v_gene: TRBV5-1

CDR3nt: TGTGCCAGCTGCCCCGGGACTAGCGGGGCGGAGACCCAGTACTTC
CDR3aa: CASCPGTSGAETQYF
j_gene: TRBJ2-5
abundance: -
d_gene: TRBD2
v_gene: TRBV6-6

CDR3nt: TGTGCCAGCAGCTCAACATACAGGGGTCCGGGGAGAAGTAGCGAAAAACTGTTTTTT
CDR3aa: CASSSTYRGPGRSSEKLFF
j_gene: TRBJ1-4
abundance: -
d_gene: TRBD1
v_gene: TRBV11-2

CDR3nt: TGTGCCAGTAGTCTCACAGCGGGAGCTCAGAATGAGCAGTTCTTC
CDR3aa: CASSLTAGAQNEQFF
j_gene: TRBJ2-1
abundance: -
d_gene: TRBD2
v_gene: TRBV19

CDR3nt: TGTGCCAGCAGTTTATCCGGACAGGGGCGAAACACCATATATTTT
CDR3aa: CASSLSGQGRNTIYF
j_gene: TRBJ1-3
abundance: hyperexpanded
d_gene: TRBD1
v_gene: TRBV27

CDR3nt: TGTGCCAGCAGTGAAGTGGGGACAGGTACGCAGTATTTT
CDR3aa: CASSEVGTGTQYF
j_gene: TRBJ2-3
abundance: -
d_gene: TRBD1
v_gene: TRBV6-1